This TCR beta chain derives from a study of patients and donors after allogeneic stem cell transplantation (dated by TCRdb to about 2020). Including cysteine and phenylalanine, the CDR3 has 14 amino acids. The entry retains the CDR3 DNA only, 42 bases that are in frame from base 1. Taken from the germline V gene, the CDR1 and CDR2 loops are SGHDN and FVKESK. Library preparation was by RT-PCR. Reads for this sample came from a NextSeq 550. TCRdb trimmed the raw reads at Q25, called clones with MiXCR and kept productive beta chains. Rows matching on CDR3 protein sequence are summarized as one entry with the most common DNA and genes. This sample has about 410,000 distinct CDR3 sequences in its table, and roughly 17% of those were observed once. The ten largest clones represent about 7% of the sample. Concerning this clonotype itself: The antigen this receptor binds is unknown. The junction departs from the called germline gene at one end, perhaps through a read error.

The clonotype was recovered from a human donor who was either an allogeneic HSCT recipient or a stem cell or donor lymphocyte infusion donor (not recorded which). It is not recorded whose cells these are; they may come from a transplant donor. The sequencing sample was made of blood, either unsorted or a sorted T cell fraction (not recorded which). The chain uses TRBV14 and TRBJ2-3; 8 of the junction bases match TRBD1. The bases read TGTGCCAGCAGCCCCCGTCCCGGGACAGGTACGCAGTATTTT. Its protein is CASSPRPGTGTQYF.